Each of the 20 T cell receptor beta chains below was sequenced from the same sample in a study of T cells in localized non-small cell lung cancer. Sequencing was performed with immunoSEQ multiplex PCR; in TCRdb, only in-frame clones are kept and a portion is missing. The sample contains about 52,000 clones, 86% of which appear only once. The input for sequencing was peripheral blood, taken before any cancer treatment. The receptor set was obtained from an older male donor with stage III squamous cell lung carcinoma.

CDR3 loop: CAWSFTGTGGEQYF. CDR3 nucleotides: TGTGCCTGGAGTTTCACCGGGACAGGCGGGGAGCAGTACTTC. The V gene is TRBV30, the J gene TRBJ2-7, with 8 bases that match TRBD1. Trimming cost V 2 bases and J 7 bases; bases outside gene matches: 10. Germline lookup yields CDR1 GTSNPN and CDR2 SVGIG (reference sequence). This CDR3 comprises 14 residues.

The chain joins TRBV5-8 to TRBJ2-7, with D perhaps assigned TRBD1 or TRBD2 (5 bases each). The CDR3 spans 16 residues. The germline V gene has CDR1 SGHTS and CDR2 YDEGEE. V shed 2 bases and J shed 3 bases, with 18 bases lying between them. The CDR3 sequence is CASSFVAGSSVYEQYF. The DNA for the CDR3 is TGTGCCAGCAGCTTTGTGGCAGGGAGTTCCGTCTACGAGCAGTACTTC.

This chain uses TRBV7-2 with TRBJ1-5; D is unresolved. V was cut by 2 bases and J by 7 bases, with 6 bases left in between. The germline V gene has CDR1 SGHTA and CDR2 FQGNSA. This CDR3 comprises 12 residues. The CDR3 spells CASSLMGQPQHF. The CDR3 DNA reads TGTGCCAGCAGCTTAATGGGGCAGCCCCAGCATTTT.

The chain carries TRBV7-3 and TRBJ1-1; the D is unclear. Germline CDR1 reads SGHTA; CDR2 reads FQGTGA. The CDR3 runs to 15 residues. The V gene lost 1 base and the J gene lost 1 base, with 10 bases spanning the gap. This CDR3 is CASSLMPGKNTEAFF. The CDR3 bases are TGTGCCAGCAGCTTAATGCCGGGAAAGAACACTGAAGCTTTCTTT. The variable domain in full, completed from reference TRBV7-3 and TRBJ1-1, reads GAGVSQTPSNKVTEKGKYVELRCDPISGHTALYWYRQSLGQGPEFLIYFQGTGAADDSGLPNDRFFAVRPEGSVSTLKIQRTERGDSAVYLCASSLMPGKNTEAFFGQGTRLTVV.

The chain recombines TRBV28 with TRBJ2-3, with 7 bases matching TRBD2. V trimming: 8 bases; J trimming: 4 bases; junction bases outside the gene matches: 6. This CDR3 spans 13 amino acids. Germline CDR1 reads MDHEN; CDR2 reads SYDVKM. Here the CDR3 reads CASLPGGADTQYF. CDR3 in DNA: TGTGCCAGCCTTCCGGGGGGAGCAGATACGCAGTATTTT.

The chain is built from TRBV2 and TRBJ1-5, with 8 bases fitting TRBD1. The CDR3 totals 13 residues. The germline gives CDR1 SNHLY, CDR2 FYNNEI. Trimming cost V 3 bases and J 7 bases; bases outside gene matches: 2. CDR3 nucleotide sequence: TGTGCCAGCAGTGACAGGGGGCAACAGCCCCAGCATTTT. Its translation: CASSDRGQQPQHF. Based on the CDR3 plus reference TRBV2 and TRBJ1-5, the full variable domain is EPEVTQTPSHQVTQMGQEVILRCVPISNHLYFYWYRQILGQKVEFLVSFYNNEISEKSEIFDDQFSVERPDGSNFTLKIRSTKLEDSAMYFCASSDRGQQPQHFGDGTRLSIL.

The chain combines TRBV7-3 with TRBJ1-2; TRBD1 matches at 7 bases. The CDR3 runs 13 residues. Germline values: CDR1 SGHTA, CDR2 FQGTGA. V was clipped by 5 bases and J by 6 bases; unmatched bases: 6. CDR3 region: CASSLRQGDGYTF. In nucleotides, the CDR3 is TGTGCCAGCAGCCTTAGACAGGGCGATGGCTACACCTTC.

The chain carries TRBV5-6 and TRBJ2-1, with 7 bases identical to TRBD1. From germline, CDR1 is SGHDT and CDR2 YYEEEE. The CDR3 contains 16 residues. Trimming cost V 1 base and J 9 bases; bases outside gene matches: 13. The CDR3 DNA follows: TGTGCCAGCAGCTTGTCAGGACAGGCTCCTATTAGTGAGCAGTTCTTC. Encoded protein: CASSLSGQAPISEQFF.

The DNA of the CDR3 is TGTGCCAGCAGTCATGGGACAGAGCTCGGAAAACTGTTTTTT. Encoded protein: CASSHGTELGKLFF. This rearrangement joins TRBV28 to TRBJ1-4; 7 bases align to TRBD1. CDR3 length equals 14 residues. CDR1 and CDR2 from the germline V gene are MDHEN and SYDVKM. Trimming cost V 5 bases and J 10 bases; bases outside gene matches: 10.

The V and J genes are TRBV4-2 and TRBJ2-7, with TRBD2 as a possible D gene (6 bases). The germline gives CDR1 LGHNA, CDR2 YNFKEQ. V was trimmed by 1 base and J by 6 bases, leaving 16 bases between them. There are 15 residues in the CDR3. CDR3: CASSQGLEGSGEQYF. The DNA of the CDR3 is TGTGCCAGCAGCCAAGGATTGGAGGGGTCGGGCGAGCAGTACTTC.

The J gene is TRBJ1-1, the V gene TRBV30; no clear D. CDR3 length: 11 amino acids. CDR1 and CDR2 from the germline V gene are GTSNPN and SVGIG (reference sequence). The germline V and J ends were trimmed by 1 base and 10 bases, with 10 bases remaining between them. The CDR3 nucleotides are TGTGCCTGGAGTGCTGACACCGTAGCTTTCTTT. Translating gives CAWSADTVAFF.

This clone was seen a single time. V and J are TRBV27 and TRBJ1-3, with D possibly being TRBD1 (5 bases). The CDR3 runs to 15 residues. Germline V gene data show CDR1 as MNHEY and CDR2 as SMNVEV (reference sequence). The germline V and J ends were trimmed by 6 bases and 4 bases, with 16 bases remaining between them. As DNA, the CDR3 is TGTGCCAGCAGCCCGAACGCGTGGGGGGGAAACACCATATATTTT. Its translation: CASSPNAWGGNTIYF.

The rearrangement uses TRBV19 and TRBJ1-2; 7 bases fit TRBD1. V shed 3 bases, J shed 7 bases, and the junction held 5 bases outside the gene matches. CDR3 length: 13 residues. Germline V gene lookup returns CDR1 LNHDA and CDR2 SQIVND (reference sequence). This CDR3 is CASSIDRDVGYTF. The CDR3 DNA follows: TGTGCCAGTAGTATCGACAGGGACGTTGGCTACACCTTC. The full variable domain, with the rest looked up from reference TRBV19 and TRBJ1-2, is DGGITQSPKYLFRKEGQNVTLSCEQNLNHDAMYWYRQDPGQGLRLIYYSQIVNDFQKGDIAEGYSVSREKKESFPLTVTSAQKNPTAFYLCASSIDRDVGYTFGSGTRLTVV.

The V gene is TRBV7-2, the J gene TRBJ2-5, with no clear D. The better agreement between TRBJ2-7 and the DNA end casts doubt on the J call. Per germline, CDR1 SGHTA and CDR2 FQGNSA. The CDR3 is 12 amino acids. The CDR3 DNA follows: TGTGCCAGCAGCTTGATCACCCACGAGCAGTACTTC. Protein product: CASSLITHEQYF.

J is TRBJ2-2 and V is TRBV6-7; 7 nucleotides agree with TRBD1. TRBV6-7 is sorted into the ORF group, with uncertain function. Trimming at V came to 2 bases and at J to 3 bases, leaving 12 bases not matched to a gene. The CDR3 is 18 residues long. CDR3 in amino acids: CASSYPAGTESYTGELFF. Written as DNA, the CDR3 is TGTGCCAGCAGTTACCCTGCCGGGACAGAGAGTTACACCGGGGAGCTGTTTTTT.

This chain uses TRBV7-8 with TRBJ1-2; D unclear. There are 13 residues in the CDR3. The V gene lost 0 bases and the J gene lost 3 bases, with 5 bases spanning the gap. Germline V gene data show CDR1 as SGHVS and CDR2 as FQNEAQ. The CDR3 protein is CASSLAGDYGYTF. CDR3 nucleotides: TGTGCCAGCAGCTTAGCCGGGGACTATGGCTACACCTTC.

The rearrangement joins TRBV27 to TRBJ2-4; the D gene could be TRBD1 or TRBD2 (5 bases each). The CDR3 is made up of 15 amino acids. Germline V gene lookup returns CDR1 MNHEY and CDR2 SMNVEV (reference sequence). Trimming left V 5 bases short and J 1 base short, with 12 bases between. CDR3 in DNA: TGTGCCAGCAGTCCCGGGGCAGATGCCAAAAACATTCAGTACTTC. Translating gives CASSPGADAKNIQYF.

This chain connects TRBV30 to TRBJ2-1; D possibly uses TRBD1 or TRBD2 (6 bases each). The CDR3 extends over 12 amino acids. V was trimmed by 1 base and J by 9 bases, leaving 10 bases between them. Germline V gene lookup returns CDR1 GTSNPN and CDR2 SVGIG (reference sequence). The CDR3 loop reads CAWSGGAGEQFF. In nucleotides, the CDR3 is TGTGCCTGGAGTGGGGGGGCAGGTGAGCAGTTCTTC.

V and J are TRBV28 and TRBJ1-2, with D perhaps matching TRBD1 (6 bases). Germline CDR1 MDHEN, CDR2 SYDVKM. CDR3 length: 15 amino acids. V was clipped by 1 base and J by 1 base, with 10 bases between them. The CDR3 DNA reads TGTGCCAGCAGTTTATCGGACAGATTTAACTATGGCTACACCTTC. Translating gives CASSLSDRFNYGYTF.

The V and J genes are TRBV30 and TRBJ2-7, with 9 bases matching TRBD2. V dropped 0 bases and J dropped 5; count of bases not matched to a gene: 20. The CDR3 has 19 amino acids. Germline lookup yields CDR1 GTSNPN and CDR2 SVGIG (reference sequence). The DNA of the CDR3 is TGTGCCTGGAGTGTACATCGCCGGACTAGCGTTAGGTGGGGCAACGAGCAGTACTTC. Amino acid sequence: CAWSVHRRTSVRWGNEQYF.